This T cell receptor beta chain originates from a study of glioma-infiltrating T cells after dendritic cell vaccination. Study as a whole: Samples are from glioblastoma patients in Phase I and II dendritic cell vaccine trials.

Produced via immunoSEQ multiplex PCR; TCRdb's table is partial and in-frame only. The sample includes some 87,000 clones, over 75% of them seen just once. The CDR3 has 13 amino acids. The V gene's germline CDR1 is SQVTM and CDR2 ANQGSEA. V gave up 7 bases and J gave up 3 bases; unmatched junction bases: 5. This sequence originates from a human donor with glioblastoma. The source was blood, collected before dendritic cell vaccination. The chain has TRBV29-1 and TRBJ1-3; 8 positions match TRBD1. The DNA for the CDR3 is TGCAGCGCCGGACAGGGTTATGGAAACACCATATATTTT. Translated, it gives CSAGQGYGNTIYF. The complete variable domain, with remaining parts taken from reference TRBV29-1 and TRBJ1-3, reads SAVISQKPSRDICQRGTSLTIQCQVDSQVTMMFWYRQQPGQSLTLIATANQGSEATYESGFVIDKFPISRPNLTFSTLTVSNMSPEDSSIYLCSAGQGYGNTIYFGEGSWLTVV.